Each of the 32 T cell receptor beta chains below was sequenced from the same sample in a study of blood T cells in healthy people across ages. PCR was performed a second time for 7 to 11 cycles using a sample-barcoded 5' primer and a J-beta primer mix. TCRdb reprocessed the 5' RACE reads with MiXCR, giving one entry per CDR3 protein. The data show 1.5 million to 2 million distinct CDR3 sequences, about two fifths seen once. Sequencing was performed on blood. The receptors were gathered from a human donor in good health.

This clonotype was observed a few times. This chain links TRBV9 with TRBJ1-1, with D unresolved. V was pared by 0 bases and J by 2 bases, with 8 bases between. CDR3 length equals 14 residues. CDR1 and CDR2 from the germline V gene are SGDLS and YYNGEE. CDR3 region: CASSVEGNNTEAFF. In nucleotides, the CDR3 is TGTGCCAGCAGCGTAGAAGGGAACAACACTGAAGCTTTCTTT.

This clonotype was observed a few times. The chain is built from TRBV20-1 and TRBJ1-2; tentative D call: TRBD1 (5 bases). From germline, CDR1 is DFQATT and CDR2 SNEGSKA (reference sequence). The CDR3 covers 16 residues. The germline V and J ends were trimmed by 0 bases and 5 bases, with 19 bases remaining between them. DNA for the CDR3: TGCAGTGCTAGAGAGGCAGGGACGTCGCTCGGGTATGGCTACACCTTC. This translates into CSAREAGTSLGYGYTF.

J is TRBJ2-7 and V is TRBV18, with D possibly being TRBD2 (7 bases). V was shortened by 4 bases and J by 3 bases, with 16 bases between the two germline ends. The CDR3 runs to 15 residues. The germline CDR1 and CDR2 sequences are KGHSH and LQKENI. CDR3 amino acids: CASSLGGGDYYEQYF. The CDR3 region has the DNA TGTGCCAGCTCACTGGGCGGGGGCGATTACTACGAGCAGTACTTC.

This clonotype was detected only a few times. The V call is TRBV10-3, the J call TRBJ1-4, with D perhaps TRBD1 (5 bases). CDR1 and CDR2 (germline): ENHRY, SYGVKD. The CDR3 loop spans 13 amino acids. V was shortened by 5 bases and J by 11 bases, with 15 bases between the two germline ends. CDR3 in DNA: TGTGCCATCAGTCCGGACGACGAGGGGAAACTGTTTTTT. Translating gives CAISPDDEGKLFF.

This clonotype showed up just a few times. This chain links TRBV2 with TRBJ2-1; 9 bases line up with TRBD2. Unmatched junction bases numbered 11, after V lost 8 bases and J lost 12 bases. CDR1 and CDR2 (germline): SNHLY, FYNNEI. The CDR3 sequence is 13 residues long. CDR3 region: CASLGGGAYGQFF. The CDR3 DNA reads as TGTGCCAGCCTTGGCGGGGGGGCCTATGGGCAGTTCTTC.

The chain uses TRBV5-1 and TRBJ2-1; a weak D match, TRBD1 (6 bases). This CDR3 region has 15 residues. Trimming took 4 bases from V and 3 from J, leaving 14 bases between them. Germline loops: CDR1 SGHRS, CDR2 YFSETQ. As DNA, the CDR3 is TGCGCCAGCAGCCCACAGGGTATCGGCTACAATGAGCAGTTCTTC. Amino acid sequence: CASSPQGIGYNEQFF.

The V and J genes are TRBV28 and TRBJ2-4; D may match TRBD1 or TRBD2 (7 bases each). The ends were cut back, 7 bases at V and 0 bases at J, with 25 bases in the middle. The CDR3 runs 19 residues. The germline V gene has CDR1 MDHEN and CDR2 SYDVKM. Here the CDR3 DNA reads TGTGCCAGCACCAGGGGGGGTCTAGCGGCGATACTAGCCAAAAACATTCAGTACTTC. It specifies CASTRGGLAAILAKNIQYF.

The chain joins TRBV7-2 to TRBJ1-4, with D tentatively TRBD1 (5 bases). This CDR3 contains 12 residues. Germline V gene sequence: CDR1 SGHTA, CDR2 FQGNSA. V was shortened by 6 bases and J by 8 bases, with 10 bases between the two germline ends. The CDR3 bases are TGTGCCAGCAGATCTGGGGACGAAAAACTGTTTTTT. It encodes CASRSGDEKLFF.

To note about this clonotype: A read error may account for a junction end that differs from germline. This chain uses TRBV12-3 or TRBV12-4 with TRBJ1-1, with a tentative D call TRBD1 (6 bases). The CDR3 runs to 15 residues. CDR3 sequence: CANSARRGRGTETFF. CDR3 nucleotide sequence: TGTGCCAACAGTGCTCGTCGGGGGCGCGGGACTGAAACTTTCTTT.

This clonotype was found a few times. The V gene is TRBV7-8, the J gene TRBJ1-5; D not certain. This CDR3 is built from 15 residues. V was pared by 4 bases and J by 1 base, with 11 bases between. CDR1 and CDR2 (germline): SGHVS, FQNEAQ. The CDR3 protein is CASSSGVDSNQPQHF. CDR3 DNA sequence: TGTGCCAGCAGCTCCGGAGTCGACAGCAATCAGCCCCAGCATTTT.

V and J are TRBV18 and TRBJ1-5; D possibly corresponds to TRBD1 (6 bases). Trimming stripped 3 bases from V and 8 bases from J, with 14 bases between. The CDR3 extends over 14 amino acids. Germline-derived CDR1 and CDR2 are KGHSH and LQKENI. CDR3 sequence: CASSPVGRGEPQHF. The CDR3 coding sequence is TGTGCCAGCTCACCCGTTGGAAGGGGGGAGCCCCAGCATTTT.

The rearrangement joins TRBV12-5 to TRBJ2-7, with 10 bases fitting TRBD1. There are 15 residues in the CDR3. Germline trimming cut 5 bases from V and 1 base from J; bases unmatched to any gene: 5. Germline lookup yields CDR1 LGHNT and CDR2 FRNRAP. The CDR3 DNA follows: TGTGCTAGTGGTCAACCGGGACAGGGGTCCTACGAGCAGTACTTC. Its protein product is CASGQPGQGSYEQYF.

This clonotype has at least ten counts. This chain joins TRBV9 and TRBJ2-7; 7 bases are shared with TRBD1. The V segment lost 0 bases and the J segment 5 bases; nucleotides outside the gene matches: 8. This CDR3 has 15 amino acids. The germline V gene has CDR1 SGDLS and CDR2 YYNGEE. CDR3 in DNA: TGTGCCAGCAGCGTAGGACAGGGTTTTTGGGACGAGCAGTACTTC. Translation: CASSVGQGFWDEQYF.

Here the CDR3 DNA reads TGTGCCACCAGCAGAGATGGCAGGGTTCACGAGCAGTACTTC. The encoded protein is CATSRDGRVHEQYF. The V gene is TRBV15, the J gene TRBJ2-7; D might be TRBD1 (5 bases). Germline loops: CDR1 LNHNV, CDR2 YYDKDF (reference sequence). The CDR3 runs to 14 residues. V was cut by 0 bases and J by 5 bases, with 11 bases left in between.

V and J are TRBV15 and TRBJ2-5; TRBD1 matches 7 bases. The V gene's germline CDR1 is LNHNV and CDR2 YYDKDF (reference sequence). This CDR3 region has 17 residues. The trim removed 0 bases at V and 3 bases at J, leaving 10 bases unmatched. The CDR3 region has the DNA TGTGCCACCAGCAGAGATGATGAGGGGGCAAATGAAGAGACCCAGTACTTC. Protein: CATSRDDEGANEETQYF.

The chain recombines TRBV5-1 with TRBJ1-1; D perhaps matches TRBD1 (5 bases). The CDR3 length is 13 residues. The ends were cut back, 6 bases at V and 3 bases at J, with 12 bases in the middle. Germline values: CDR1 SGHRS, CDR2 YFSETQ. The CDR3 sequence: CASTRDGYTEAFF. DNA for the CDR3: TGCGCCAGCACCCGGGACGGATACACTGAAGCTTTCTTT. The whole variable domain, remainder taken from reference TRBV5-1 and TRBJ1-1, is KAGVTQTPRYLIKTRGQQVTLSCSPISGHRSVSWYQQTPGQGLQFLFEYFSETQRNKGNFPGRFSGRQFSNSRSEMNVSTLELGDSALYLCASTRDGYTEAFFGQGTRLTVV.

This clonotype was seen only a few times. The chain has TRBV5-6 and TRBJ2-7, with TRBD1 as a possible D gene (6 bases). CDR3 size: 14 residues. The V and J ends lost 4 bases and 0 bases respectively, with 11 bases between them. Germline CDR1 reads SGHDT; CDR2 reads YYEEEE. CDR3 bases: TGTGCCAGCAGCCGGGACACCCGCTCCTACGAGCAGTACTTC. It encodes CASSRDTRSYEQYF.

The genes are TRBV19 and TRBJ2-4; 10 nucleotides line up with TRBD2. The V gene end was trimmed by 7 bases and the J gene end by 13 bases; junction bases not matched to a gene: 13. Germline V lookup: CDR1 LNHDA, CDR2 SQIVND (reference sequence). The CDR3 runs to 14 residues. CDR3 sequence: CASNLAGDTNEQYF. In nucleotides, the CDR3 is TGTGCCAGTAATCTAGCGGGGGACACCAATGAGCAGTACTTC. The variable domain in full, with the rest retrieved from reference TRBV19 and TRBJ2-4, is DGGITQSPKYLFRKEGQNVTLSCEQNLNHDAMYWYRQDPGQGLRLIYYSQIVNDFQKGDIAEGYSVSREKKESFPLTVTSAQKNPTAFYLCASNLAGDTNEQYFGAGTRLSVL.

The V gene is TRBV20-1, the J gene TRBJ1-2; D is perhaps TRBD1 (5 bases). Trimming shortened V by 6 bases and J by 3 bases, and 17 bases separated the two germline ends. The CDR3 loop spans 14 amino acids. The germline CDR1 and CDR2 sequences are DFQATT and SNEGSKA (reference sequence). The CDR3 loop reads CSADPWGGDYGYTF. The DNA of the CDR3 is TGCAGTGCCGATCCCTGGGGAGGGGACTATGGCTACACCTTC.

Remarks on this clonotype: A junction end diverges from the germline sequence, so it may reflect a read error. Here the CDR3 reads CARSQGTSRPQETQYF. In nucleotides, the CDR3 is TGTGCCCGCAGCCAAGGAACTAGCAGGCCCCAAGAGACCCAGTACTTC. The chain is built from TRBV3-1 and TRBJ2-5, with D perhaps matching TRBD2 (6 bases). The germline V gene encodes CDR1 LGHDT and CDR2 YNNKEL (reference sequence). This CDR3 has 16 amino acids.

The genes are TRBV7-2 and TRBJ2-7; a possible D gene is TRBD2 (5 bases). Germline V gives CDR1 SGHTA, CDR2 FQGNSA. CDR3 length equals 11 residues. Trimming cost V 11 bases and J 1 base, with 9 bases left between them. CDR3 loop: CAPRRSYEQYF. The DNA for the CDR3 is TGTGCCCCGCGGAGGTCCTACGAGCAGTACTTC.

This clonotype was observed a handful of times. The CDR3 is CASSLYAGGEKLFF. In DNA form, the CDR3 reads TGTGCCAGCAGTTTATATGCGGGGGGCGAAAAACTGTTTTTT. The chain employs TRBV12-3 or TRBV12-4 and TRBJ1-4, with D tentatively TRBD1 (6 bases). The CDR3 is made up of 14 amino acids. Trimming took off 2 bases at V and 8 bases at J, with 12 bases between the two ends.

This clonotype was detected only once. The V call is TRBV7-9, the J call TRBJ2-7, with D perhaps matching TRBD2 (5 bases). CDR3 length equals 16 residues. Germline CDR1 is SEHNR and CDR2 is FQNEAQ (reference sequence). Trimming took 4 bases from V and 4 from J, leaving 20 bases between them. CDR3 protein: CASSYTRAGGVYEQYF. CDR3 DNA: TGTGCCAGCAGCTACACGCGCGCGGGCGGCGTGTACGAGCAGTACTTC.

The genes are TRBV29-1 and TRBJ1-1, with 8 positions matching TRBD1. The trim removed 7 bases at V and 14 bases at J, leaving 15 bases unmatched. Germline V lookup: CDR1 SQVTM, CDR2 ANQGSEA. The CDR3 totals 12 residues. The CDR3 sequence is CSGDRTGFGAFF. CDR3 DNA: TGCAGCGGCGATCGGACAGGGTTCGGGGCCTTCTTT.

This sequence joins TRBV29-1 and TRBJ1-2; D is possibly TRBD1 (5 bases). Trimming pared 4 bases from V and 0 bases from J, leaving 9 bases between. Germline values: CDR1 SQVTM, CDR2 ANQGSEA. The CDR3 runs 13 residues. The CDR3 region is CSVVDRANYGYTF. The DNA of the CDR3 is TGCAGCGTTGTTGACAGAGCTAACTATGGCTACACCTTC.

In its sample, this clonotype was seen a few times. V is TRBV27 and J is TRBJ2-5; 7 bases fit TRBD2. In germline, CDR1 is MNHEY, CDR2 SMNVEV (reference sequence). V dropped 5 bases and J dropped 9; count of bases not matched to a gene: 12. The CDR3 covers 14 residues. The CDR3 here is CASSPTWLGGAQYF. CDR3 coding DNA: TGTGCCAGCAGTCCCACTTGGTTGGGGGGGGCCCAGTACTTC.

This clonotype has ten or more counts. The chain uses TRBV25-1 and TRBJ2-6; D might be TRBD1 (6 bases). The CDR3 is 15 amino acids. Germline V CDR1 and CDR2: MGHDK, SYGVNS. V was cut by 2 bases and J by 2 bases, with 7 bases left in between. The CDR3 spells CASSEAGAGANVLTF. The CDR3 bases are TGTGCCAGCAGTGAAGCAGGGGCTGGGGCCAACGTCCTGACTTTC.

This clonotype was counted between two and nine times. The genes are TRBV6-5 and TRBJ1-2; no clear D gene. CDR1 MNHEY and CDR2 SVGAGI come from the germline V gene. The CDR3 sequence is 12 residues long. Trimming cost V 2 bases and J 4 bases, with 5 bases left between them. The CDR3: CASSYTPYGYTF. The CDR3 DNA is TGTGCCAGCAGTTACACCCCCTATGGCTACACCTTC.

The V call is TRBV12-3 or TRBV12-4, the J call TRBJ2-5; D may be TRBD2 (5 bases). Trimming removed 5 bases from V and 2 bases from J, with 12 bases in between. This CDR3 comprises 14 residues. The CDR3 here is CASSRTRFQETQYF. The CDR3 bases are TGTGCCAGCAGTCGAACTAGGTTTCAAGAGACCCAGTACTTC.

This clonotype was found a few times. Germline and junction disagree at one end, which may indicate a read error. The rearrangement joins TRBV7-2 to TRBJ2-7; 7 bases fit TRBD2. Per the germline V gene, CDR1 is SGHTA and CDR2 is FQGNSA. CDR3 length: 12 residues. The CDR3 is CAGSLGRGEQYF. CDR3 nucleotide sequence: TGTGCCGGCAGCTTAGGGAGGGGCGAGCAGTACTTC. Using reference TRBV7-2 and TRBJ2-7 for the parts outside the CDR3, the full variable domain is GAGVSQSPSNKVTEKGKDVELRCDPISGHTALYWYRQSLGQGLEFLIYFQGNSAPDKSGLPSDRFSAERTGGSVSTLTIQRTQQEDSAVYLCAGSLGRGEQYFGPGTRLTVT.

This clonotype was detected a few times. The chain is built from TRBV6-5 and TRBJ1-1; D gene ambiguous. Germline V gene sequence: CDR1 MNHEY, CDR2 SVGAGI. V lost 0 bases, J lost 2 bases, and 7 bases lay in between. The CDR3 loop spans 14 amino acids. Here the CDR3 reads CASSYSSVNTEAFF. CDR3 DNA sequence: TGTGCCAGCAGTTACTCGTCGGTAAACACTGAAGCTTTCTTT.

The rearrangement links TRBV3-1 to TRBJ2-1, with D unresolved. Trimming removed 4 bases at V and 0 bases at J, with 16 bases between. The CDR3 length is 17 residues. The germline V gene encodes CDR1 LGHDT and CDR2 YNNKEL (reference sequence). CDR3 sequence: CASSPRQALNSYNEQFF. CDR3 DNA sequence: TGTGCCAGCAGCCCTAGGCAGGCCTTAAACTCCTACAATGAGCAGTTCTTC.